Following are 4 T cell receptor beta chains from one sample sequenced in a study. MiXCR, applied by TCRdb to the RT-PCR reads, yields one record per CDR3 protein. The table records about 700,000 distinct CDR3 sequences, more than 13% of them present only once. Material: memory CD4+ T cells from blood. These receptors were collected from a female donor in good health, serving as a healthy control.

This clonotype was found a few times. The chain employs TRBV11-3 and TRBJ2-1; D may be TRBD2 (7 bases). The V gene lost 0 bases and the J gene lost 10 bases, with 13 bases spanning the gap. Germline values: CDR1 SGHNT, CDR2 YENEEA. The length of the CDR3 is 14 residues. For the CDR3, the DNA is TGTGCCAGCAGCTTAGATTCGGGGGGCTTAGAGCAGTTCTTC. Protein: CASSLDSGGLEQFF.

This clonotype has more than one count but fewer than ten. This chain joins TRBV7-9 and TRBJ2-7, with TRBD1 as a possible D gene (8 bases). The CDR3 length is 16 residues. Germline V gives CDR1 SEHNR, CDR2 FQNEAQ (reference sequence). Trimming left V 4 bases short and J 5 bases short, with 21 bases between. The CDR3 bases are TGTGCCAGCAGCTCAGCGACAGGGGAGGGGGTGAACGAGCAGTACTTC. It yields the protein CASSSATGEGVNEQYF.

This clonotype was detected only a few times. The junction does not match germline at one end; this may be a read error. The gene calls are TRBV7-7 and TRBJ2-1; 8 positions agree with TRBD1. Germline CDR1 reads SSHAT; CDR2 reads FNYEAQ (reference sequence). The CDR3 has 14 residues. CDR3 nucleotides: TGTGCTAGCAGTTCTGGACAGGGTCATAGTGAGCAGTTCTTC. As protein: CASSSGQGHSEQFF.

This clonotype came up many times. The chain employs TRBV10-2 and TRBJ1-2, with D possibly being TRBD1 (6 bases). Per germline, CDR1 WSHSY and CDR2 SAAADI. This CDR3 is built from 15 residues. V lost 2 bases, J lost 5 bases, and 15 bases lay in between. In nucleotides, the CDR3 is TGCGCCAGCAGTGAGCTGCCAGGGGAATCGTATGGCTACACCTTC. Its protein is CASSELPGESYGYTF.